The source of this T cell receptor beta chain is a study of T-cell reconstitution after alpha-beta-depleted transplantation in children. Molecular barcoding with unique molecular identifiers was used for the TCRbeta library. TCRdb passed the PCR reads through MiXCR, listing each CDR3 protein once. The table shows some 300,000 distinct CDR3 sequences, with roughly a tenth occurring only once. General observations from the study: A year post-transplant, T-cell counts and diversity derived mostly from newly produced T cells. After transplant, at about two months, alpha-beta T cells were reportedly derived from several hundred expanded graft clones.

This clonotype was counted ten times or more. Its target is unknown. This CDR3 has 14 amino acids. Germline assignment: CDR1 SQVTM and CDR2 ANQGSEA. Deletions cut 4 bases from V and 0 bases from J, with 11 bases between. Source: PBMCs, taken before TCRalphabeta/CD19-depleted stem cell transplant. The chain couples TRBV29-1 to TRBJ2-3; a weak D match, TRBD2 (5 bases). This receptor was identified in a boy under three years old with acute myeloid leukemia, due to receive a stem cell transplant. Written as DNA, the CDR3 is TGCAGCGTTGGGGAGCCTCCCAGCACAGATACGCAGTATTTT. The encoded protein is CSVGEPPSTDTQYF.